Shown below are 17 T cell receptor beta chains from a single sample sequenced in a study of human T cells and chemical hapten exposure. TCRdb ran MiXCR on the RACE reads and lists one entry per CDR3 protein. Altogether 300,000 to 400,000 distinct CDR3 sequences are present, around 7% being singletons, with the ten largest covering more than 7%. As for time point: patch test 1, 2 weeks after DPC sensitization. Treatment in this sample: therapeutic diphenylcyclopropenone sensitization with weekly scalp DPC. This material consisted of whole blood, taken in connection with sensitization to the hapten diphenylcyclopropenone (DPC). The receptors come from a woman younger than 30 with alopecia areata. Some clones in this sample may be carry-over from other donors' samples.

The chain combines TRBV6-1 with TRBJ2-1; 8 bases map to TRBD2. CDR1 MNHNS and CDR2 SASEGT come from the germline V gene. The CDR3 spans 15 residues. The junction had 5 bases not matched to a gene; V was cut back by 3 bases and J by 4 bases. The CDR3 sequence: CASSDGSGVYNEQFF. CDR3 DNA: TGTGCCAGCAGTGACGGTAGCGGGGTGTACAATGAGCAGTTCTTC.

There are a few counts of this clonotype. This chain joins TRBV2 and TRBJ2-2; D perhaps matches TRBD1 (5 bases). The CDR3 sequence is 14 residues long. V lost 2 bases to trimming and J lost 4 bases, with 8 bases between them. Per germline, CDR1 SNHLY and CDR2 FYNNEI. CDR3 in amino acids: CASSERQLTGELFF. CDR3 sequence (DNA): TGTGCCAGCAGTGAAAGACAGCTCACCGGGGAGCTGTTTTTT.

V is TRBV20-1 and J is TRBJ1-2; D not certain. Germline CDR1 DFQATT, CDR2 SNEGSKA (reference sequence). The CDR3 has 10 residues. Trimming removed 6 bases from V and 1 base from J, with 3 bases in between. CDR3 DNA: TGCAGTGCATTTAACTATGGCTACACCTTC. This sequence encodes CSAFNYGYTF.

This clonotype has a handful of counts. The gene calls are TRBV5-6 and TRBJ1-2; D unclear. There are 15 residues in the CDR3. Trimming shortened V by 1 base and J by 8 bases, and 18 bases separated the two germline ends. CDR1 and CDR2 (germline): SGHDT, YYEEEE. The CDR3 sequence is CASSLPPQLTGGYTF. The CDR3 nucleotides are TGTGCCAGCAGCTTGCCCCCACAACTCACGGGCGGCTACACCTTC.

This clonotype has at least ten counts. The J gene is TRBJ2-5, the V gene TRBV5-1; the D gene is possibly TRBD1 (5 bases). With 4 bases removed from V and 2 bases from J, the gap between germline ends came to 12 bases. The CDR3 has 14 amino acids. Germline V gene lookup returns CDR1 SGHRS and CDR2 YFSETQ. CDR3 sequence: CASSSAGIQETQYF. As DNA, the CDR3 is TGCGCCAGCAGCAGCGCAGGGATACAAGAGACCCAGTACTTC.

The rearrangement links TRBV29-1 to TRBJ2-1; 9 nucleotides line up with TRBD2. V lost 6 bases and J lost 7; bases outside the gene matches: 10. The CDR3 totals 14 residues. CDR1 SQVTM and CDR2 ANQGSEA come from the germline V gene. The CDR3 sequence: CSVGSGGPGNEQFF. The DNA for the CDR3 is TGCAGCGTAGGTAGCGGGGGACCGGGGAATGAGCAGTTCTTC.

As for this clonotype: A much larger clone lies a single base off, so this may be a read error. This sequence joins TRBV4-2 and TRBJ2-1, with 10 nucleotides matching TRBD2. The germline CDR1 and CDR2 sequences are LGHNA and YNFKEQ. The CDR3 runs to 16 residues. CDR3 bases: TGTGCCAGCAACCAAGAAACAAGCGGGGGGGCAGATGAGCAGTTCTTC. Its protein is CASNQETSGGADEQFF.

The sample holds many counts of this clonotype. This chain links TRBV28 with TRBJ2-2; no clear D gene. From germline, CDR1 is MDHEN and CDR2 SYDVKM. The CDR3 is 16 amino acids. Trimming cost V 4 bases and J 1 base, with 13 bases left between them. The CDR3 sequence is CASSYRATGNTGELFF. CDR3 DNA sequence: TGTGCCAGCAGTTACCGCGCTACGGGGAACACCGGGGAGCTGTTTTTT.

At least ten counts were recorded for this clonotype. V is TRBV7-9 and J is TRBJ1-1, with D perhaps matching TRBD1 (5 bases). V was cut by 0 bases and J by 6 bases, with 23 bases left in between. The CDR3 sequence is 18 residues long. Germline lookup yields CDR1 SEHNR and CDR2 FQNEAQ (reference sequence). CDR3 region: CASSLALGTGGARAEAFF. CDR3 nucleotide sequence: TGTGCCAGCAGCTTAGCGCTAGGAACGGGGGGAGCCCGGGCTGAAGCTTTCTTT. The entire variable domain, with the rest obtained from reference TRBV7-9 and TRBJ1-1, is as follows: DTGVSQNPRHKITKRGQNVTFRCDPISEHNRLYWYRQTLGQGPEFLTYFQNEAQLEKSRLLSDRFSAERPKGSFSTLEIQRTEQGDSAMYLCASSLALGTGGARAEAFFGQGTRLTVV.

The CDR3 region has the DNA TGTGCCAGCAGCGTAGGAACAGGGGGCACAAATGGCTACACCTTC. Translation gives CASSVGTGGTNGYTF. The J gene is TRBJ1-2, the V gene TRBV9; TRBD1 matches 9 bases. Germline values: CDR1 SGDLS, CDR2 YYNGEE. J gave up 6 bases and V 0 bases, and 6 bases lay outside the gene matches. The CDR3 consists of 15 residues.

This clonotype occurred a few times. J is TRBJ1-2 and V is TRBV11-2, with 8 bases aligning to TRBD1. Trimming cost V 2 bases and J 8 bases; bases outside gene matches: 10. The CDR3 runs to 15 residues. Germline V CDR1 and CDR2: SGHAT, FQNNGV. This CDR3 reads CASSLQVKTGEGYTF. CDR3 nucleotide sequence: TGTGCCAGCAGCTTACAGGTTAAGACAGGGGAAGGCTACACCTTC. The whole variable domain, filled in from reference TRBV11-2 and TRBJ1-2, reads EAGVAQSPRYKIIEKRQSVAFWCNPISGHATLYWYQQILGQGPKLLIQFQNNGVVDDSQLPKDRFSAERLKGVDSTLKIQPAKLEDSAVYLCASSLQVKTGEGYTFGSGTRLTVV.

This clonotype was seen many times. The rearrangement uses TRBV18 and TRBJ2-4; D may match TRBD1 or TRBD2 (5 bases each). Trimming left V 3 bases short and J 4 bases short, with 19 bases between. CDR3 length equals 17 residues. Germline values: CDR1 KGHSH, CDR2 LQKENI. The CDR3 sequence is CASSPLAPGQLKNIQYF. In nucleotides, the CDR3 is TGTGCCAGCTCACCCCTCGCCCCGGGGCAGCTAAAAAACATTCAGTACTTC. The full variable domain, in which reference TRBV18 and TRBJ2-4 provide the parts outside the CDR3, is NAGVMQNPRHLVRRRGQEARLRCSPMKGHSHVYWYRQLPEEGLKFMVYLQKENIIDESGMPKERFSAEFPKEGPSILRIQQVVRGDSAAYFCASSPLAPGQLKNIQYFGAGTRLSVL.

The chain couples TRBV7-9 to TRBJ2-7; tentative D call: TRBD2 (5 bases). Trimming left V 5 bases short and J 4 bases short, with 15 bases between. The germline CDR1 and CDR2 sequences are SEHNR and FQNEAQ (reference sequence). This CDR3 has 14 amino acids. The CDR3 nucleotides are TGTGCCAGCAGCAGCGGAGTATCCGCATACGAGCAGTACTTC. Translated, it gives CASSSGVSAYEQYF.

The rearrangement links TRBV7-2 to TRBJ2-2; TRBD1 is a possible D gene (6 bases). Trimming removed 5 bases at V and 5 bases at J, with 9 bases between. The germline CDR1 and CDR2 sequences are SGHTA and FQGNSA. The CDR3 extends over 13 amino acids. The CDR3 loop is CASSLDRTGELFF. The CDR3 coding sequence is TGTGCCAGCAGCCTCGACAGGACCGGGGAGCTGTTTTTT.

This clonotype was seen a few times. The CDR3 loop is CSARDDRDSGYTF. The CDR3, as DNA: TGCAGTGCTAGAGATGACCGGGACTCTGGCTACACCTTC. The chain uses TRBV20-1 and TRBJ1-2, with a weak D call TRBD1 (5 bases). The length of the CDR3 is 13 residues. V lost 0 bases to trimming and J lost 7 bases, with 12 bases between them. The germline V gene encodes CDR1 DFQATT and CDR2 SNEGSKA (reference sequence).

This clonotype was seen at least ten times. The chain has TRBV6-2 or TRBV6-3 and TRBJ2-7; 8 bases fit TRBD1. CDR3 size: 14 residues. In germline, CDR1 is MNHEY, CDR2 SVGEGT. Unmatched junction bases numbered 4, after V lost 4 bases and J lost 2 bases. CDR3 region: CASSSGQGTYEQYF. DNA of the CDR3: TGTGCCAGCAGTTCCGGACAGGGTACCTACGAGCAGTACTTC.

This sequence joins TRBV20-1 and TRBJ2-1, with no clear D. Trimming left V 6 bases short and J 9 bases short, with 21 bases between. Germline CDR1 is DFQATT and CDR2 is SNEGSKA (reference sequence). The CDR3 runs 14 residues. In DNA, the CDR3 is TGCAGTGCCACTAAGCTAATTAGCTTGAGTGAGCAGTTCTTC. It codes for CSATKLISLSEQFF.